A single sample gave rise to the 15 T cell receptor beta chains below, sequenced in a study of CXCR3-negative and CXCR3-positive naive CD8 T cells. UMI-labeled 5' RACE yielded the TRB cDNA libraries. TCRdb derives one entry per CDR3 protein from the 5' RACE reads, leaving out DNA. The sample table includes about 130,000 distinct CDR3 sequences. The sequenced sample was naive CXCR3- CD8+ T cells from blood. Subset here: CD45RO-CCR7+CD27+CD95- naive CD8+ T cells lacking CXCR3 (TNR3-). The receptors were gathered from a human donor in good health. Some clones in this sample may be carry-over from other donors' samples.

V and J are TRBV27 and TRBJ2-1; TCRdb lists TRBD2, though no DNA is available to test this call. From germline, CDR1 is MNHEY and CDR2 SMNVEV (reference sequence). This CDR3 region has 13 residues. The CDR3 is CASGSGSQYEQFF.

V usage is TRBV6-5 and J usage is TRBJ1-1. Germline CDR1 reads MNHEY; CDR2 reads SVGAGI. The CDR3 totals 13 residues. CDR3 protein: CASSYSPVTEAFF.

V and J are TRBV12-3 or TRBV12-4 and TRBJ2-3. The CDR3 contains 13 residues. The CDR3 loop reads CASIQSSTDTQYF.

The genes are TRBV28 and TRBJ2-7. CDR3 size: 11 residues. Germline V CDR1 and CDR2: MDHEN, SYDVKM. CDR3: CASSPNNEQYF. Combining the CDR3 with reference TRBV28 and TRBJ2-7 gives the whole variable domain DVKVTQSSRYLVKRTGEKVFLECVQDMDHENMFWYRQDPGLGLRLIYFSYDVKMKEKGDIPEGYSVSREKKERFSLILESASTNQTSMYLCASSPNNEQYFGPGTRLTVT.

V gene TRBV29-1 combines with J gene TRBJ2-7; there is no DNA to check the TCRdb D call of TRBD1. CDR1 SQVTM and CDR2 ANQGSEA come from the germline V gene. The length of the CDR3 is 13 residues. CDR3 amino acids: CSVEGAGNYEQYF.

The genes are TRBV29-1 and TRBJ2-1. The CDR3 runs to 14 residues. Germline lookup yields CDR1 SQVTM and CDR2 ANQGSEA. The chain's CDR3 is CSVEVGSSYNEQFF.

The J gene is TRBJ2-1, the V gene TRBV7-3; checking the TCRdb D call of TRBD1 is not possible without DNA. CDR1 is SGHTA, CDR2 FQGTGA, per germline. CDR3 size: 14 residues. CDR3 sequence reads: CASSSGQVNNEQFF.

The chain uses TRBV5-1 and TRBJ2-7; the TCRdb D gene call, TRBD1, has no DNA to confirm it. Germline V gives CDR1 SGHRS, CDR2 YFSETQ. The CDR3 totals 15 residues. This chain's CDR3 is CASSLDTGGINEQYF.

The chain joins TRBV2 to TRBJ1-1. Germline V gene lookup returns CDR1 SNHLY and CDR2 FYNNEI. The CDR3 consists of 15 residues. CDR3 in amino acids: CASSVSETHGAEAFF. Full variable domain (outside the CDR3, taken from reference TRBV2 and TRBJ1-1): EPEVTQTPSHQVTQMGQEVILRCVPISNHLYFYWYRQILGQKVEFLVSFYNNEISEKSEIFDDQFSVERPDGSNFTLKIRSTKLEDSAMYFCASSVSETHGAEAFFGQGTRLTVV.

The chain combines TRBV28 with TRBJ1-5. The CDR3 is made up of 13 amino acids. Germline CDR1 reads MDHEN; CDR2 reads SYDVKM. The CDR3 is CASSLSRGQPQHF.

The chain employs TRBV28 and TRBJ2-7; TCRdb's D call, TRBD2, is unchecked because there is no DNA. The CDR3 spans 15 residues. The germline V gene has CDR1 MDHEN and CDR2 SYDVKM. The CDR3 is CASSRPGLAGDEQYF.

V is TRBV2 and J is TRBJ2-1; TCRdb designates TRBD1, a call that cannot be tested without DNA. CDR1 and CDR2 (germline): SNHLY, FYNNEI. The CDR3 runs to 14 residues. CDR3 region: CASNSGTAYNEQFF. The whole variable domain, remainder taken from reference TRBV2 and TRBJ2-1, is EPEVTQTPSHQVTQMGQEVILRCVPISNHLYFYWYRQILGQKVEFLVSFYNNEISEKSEIFDDQFSVERPDGSNFTLKIRSTKLEDSAMYFCASNSGTAYNEQFFGPGTRLTVL.

The chain couples TRBV28 to TRBJ1-2. This CDR3 contains 15 residues. Germline CDR1 reads MDHEN; CDR2 reads SYDVKM. CDR3 loop: CASSLWKGTNYGYTF.

The J gene is TRBJ2-7, the V gene TRBV6-5; as DNA is missing, the TRBD1 call by TCRdb cannot be tested. CDR1 and CDR2 (germline): MNHEY, SVGAGI. CDR3 length equals 14 residues. This CDR3 is CASSLGQTLYEQYF.

The chain links TRBV28 to TRBJ2-5; TCRdb reports TRBD1, a call that lacks DNA to check it against. This CDR3 has 12 residues. Germline V CDR1 and CDR2: MDHEN, SYDVKM. The chain's CDR3 is CASSTGGETQYF.